The entry below gives a single T cell receptor beta chain sequence along with its context. CDR1 and CDR2 (germline): MNHEY, SVGEGT. Deletions cut 4 bases from V and 0 bases from J, with 9 bases between. The CDR3 is 14 residues long. This entry comes from a study of blood T cell repertoires in COVID-19. Sequenced by immunoSEQ multiplex PCR; TCRdb stores in-frame clones only, minus some. The repertoire includes hundreds of thousands of clones, 85% to 90% of them detected once, and about a tenth sits in the top ten. Everyone who took part was roughly 18 to 89 years old, and they came from about two dozen US areas. The study assigned cohorts using participant-reported clinical history.

Sequenced sample: PBMCs or T cells enriched from blood (not recorded which). The sequence derives from a woman aged 50 to 60 who had recovered from COVID-19. V and J are TRBV6-2 or TRBV6-3 and TRBJ2-5; D possibly corresponds to TRBD1 (5 bases). CDR3 nucleotides: TGTGCCAGCAGTTCCCAGGGTTACCAAGAGACCCAGTACTTC. Translated, it gives CASSSQGYQETQYF.